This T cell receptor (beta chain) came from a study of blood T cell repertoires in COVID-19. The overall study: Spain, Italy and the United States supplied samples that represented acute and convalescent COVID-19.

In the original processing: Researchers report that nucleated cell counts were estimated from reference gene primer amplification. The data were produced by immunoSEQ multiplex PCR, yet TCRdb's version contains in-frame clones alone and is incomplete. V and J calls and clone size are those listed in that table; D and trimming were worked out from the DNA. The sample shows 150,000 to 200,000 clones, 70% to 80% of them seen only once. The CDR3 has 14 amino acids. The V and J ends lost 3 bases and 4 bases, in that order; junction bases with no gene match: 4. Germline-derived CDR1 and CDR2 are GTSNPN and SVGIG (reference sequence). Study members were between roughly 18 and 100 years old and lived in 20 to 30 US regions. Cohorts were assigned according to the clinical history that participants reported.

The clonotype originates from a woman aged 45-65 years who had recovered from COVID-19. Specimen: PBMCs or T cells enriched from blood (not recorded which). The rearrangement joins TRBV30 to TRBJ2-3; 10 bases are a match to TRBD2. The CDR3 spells CAWRPSGRADTQYF. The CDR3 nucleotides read TGTGCCTGGAGACCTAGCGGGAGAGCAGATACGCAGTATTTT.